The rows below give T cell receptor beta chains drawn from one sample of a study of blood T cell repertoires in COVID-19. The table came from immunoSEQ multiplex PCR; TCRdb's copy has only in-frame clones and leaves some out. This sample yields fewer than 350,000 clones, of which 65% to 90% are seen a single time; less than 15% belongs to the top ten. Sequencing input: peripheral blood. These receptor sequences come from a woman in her seventies with COVID-19, enrolled during active disease. Both conserved end residues are part of each CDR3. The D gene is left open where the match is weak. For some rows the clone size is stated as once, few or many, or as a class when expanded; others skip it.

J	D	V	size	CDR3	DNA
TRBJ2-4	.	TRBV7-2	.	CASSLGGGHVNIQYF	TGTGCCAGCAGCTTAGGGGGGGGCCATGTCAACATTCAGTACTTC
TRBJ2-2	TRBD2	TRBV29-1	.	CSAQRGVNTGELFF	TGCAGCGCCCAGCGGGGGGTTAACACCGGGGAGCTGTTTTTT
TRBJ1-5	.	TRBV4-1	few	CASSQGRGGELGQPQHF	TGCGCCAGCAGCCAGGGGCGGGGGGGCGAGCTCGGTCAGCCCCAGCATTTT
TRBJ2-7	.	TRBV10-3	.	CAITTGWDEQYF	TGTGCCATTACGACGGGTTGGGACGAGCAGTACTTC
TRBJ2-7	.	TRBV30	.	CAWSFGVSYEQYF	TGTGCCTGGAGTTTCGGGGTTTCCTACGAGCAGTACTTC
TRBJ1-5	.	TRBV18	few	CASSPGNGNQPQHF	TGTGCCAGCTCACCAGGCAACGGCAATCAGCCCCAGCATTTT
TRBJ1-2	TRBD1	TRBV4-2	few	CASSPTTGSGYGYTF	TGTGCCAGCAGCCCCACGACAGGGAGCGGCTATGGCTACACCTTC
TRBJ1-1	.	TRBV9	.	CASSPELVQGTEAFF	TGTGCCAGCAGCCCCGAACTCGTCCAGGGCACTGAAGCTTTCTTT
TRBJ2-2	.	TRBV28	.	CASSLWQGMGGELFF	TGTGCCAGCAGTTTGTGGCAGGGGATGGGCGGGGAGCTGTTTTTT
TRBJ1-5	TRBD1	TRBV19	.	CASSVRQGRRMGNQPQHF	TGTGCCAGTAGTGTTAGACAGGGACGCCGGATGGGCAATCAGCCCCAGCATTTT
TRBJ2-7	.	TRBV6-5	.	CASRPPLGFEQYF	TGTGCCAGCAGGCCCCCCCTGGGCTTTGAGCAGTACTTC
TRBJ1-1	TRBD1	TRBV5-1	.	CASSLQGDRTEAFF	TGCGCCAGCAGCTTGCAGGGGGATCGCACTGAAGCTTTCTTT
TRBJ1-2	.	TRBV7-2	.	CASSFTRQPVNYGYTF	TGTGCCAGCAGCTTCACCCGACAGCCTGTTAACTATGGCTACACCTTC
TRBJ1-2	.	TRBV4-1	.	CASSQEPKDRSYGYTF	TGCGCCAGCAGCCAAGAGCCTAAAGACAGGTCCTATGGCTACACCTTC
TRBJ2-7	.	TRBV7-2	once	CASSSSSYEQYF	TGTGCCAGCAGCTCCAGCTCCTACGAGCAGTACTTC
TRBJ2-7	.	TRBV21-1	.	CATQQGGGIYEQYF	TGTGCCACCCAGCAAGGGGGGGGAATCTACGAGCAGTACTTC
TRBJ1-1	TRBD1	TRBV19	.	CASSRDSLEAFF	TGTGCCAGTAGTCGGGACAGTCTAGAAGCTTTCTTT
TRBJ1-6	.	TRBV21-1	.	CASSKANTPYNSPLHF	TGTGCCAGCAGCAAAGCAAACACCCCCTATAATTCACCCCTCCACTTT
TRBJ1-1	TRBD1	TRBV24-1	.	CATSDRDREGRNTEAFF	TGTGCCACCAGTGATCGTGACAGGGAAGGGCGGAACACTGAAGCTTTCTTT
TRBJ1-2	.	TRBV5-5	few	CASSTATPPYGYTF	TGTGCCAGCAGCACTGCAACCCCTCCATATGGCTACACCTTC
TRBJ2-3	TRBD2	TRBV9	once	CASSASGGITDTQYF	TGTGCCAGCAGCGCTAGCGGGGGGATCACAGATACGCAGTATTTT
TRBJ1-1	.	TRBV6-5	.	CASTSGWEAFF	TGTGCCAGCACGTCAGGGTGGGAAGCTTTCTTT
TRBJ2-1	.	TRBV7-9	.	CASASQGREQFF	TGTGCCAGCGCTAGTCAGGGAAGAGAGCAGTTCTTC
TRBJ2-5	TRBD2	TRBV9	.	CASSARLAGGQETQYF	TGTGCCAGCAGCGCCAGACTAGCGGGGGGGCAAGAGACCCAGTACTTC
TRBJ2-3	TRBD2	TRBV2	.	CASSQTAGDNTQYF	TGTGCCAGCAGTCAAACAGCGGGGGACAATACGCAGTATTTT
TRBJ2-5	TRBD2	TRBV6-2/TRBV6-3	.	CASSYSGGGAEETQYF	TGTGCCAGCAGTTACTCGGGCGGGGGGGCCGAAGAGACCCAGTACTTC
TRBJ1-1	TRBD1	TRBV9	.	CASSAEAGTEEAFF	TGTGCCAGCAGCGCAGAAGCCGGGACAGAAGAAGCTTTCTTT
TRBJ2-7	TRBD1	TRBV5-5	.	CASSLGLGQGYEQYF	TGTGCCAGCAGCTTGGGATTGGGACAGGGGTACGAGCAGTACTTC
TRBJ2-5	.	TRBV5-4	.	CASSLDLLEAQYF	TGTGCCAGCAGCTTGGACCTCCTTGAGGCCCAGTACTTC
TRBJ1-2	.	TRBV6-2/TRBV6-3	once	CASSRSGTLFNYGYTF	TGTGCCAGCAGTCGCTCCGGGACACTTTTTAACTATGGCTACACCTTC
TRBJ2-7	.	TRBV27	.	CASSFPGALIYEQYF	TGTGCCAGCAGTTTTCCAGGGGCCCTGATCTACGAGCAGTACTTC
TRBJ1-2	.	TRBV3-1/TRBV3-2	.	CASSQGLSSYYGYTF	TGTGCCAGCAGCCAAGGGCTTAGCTCGTACTATGGCTACACCTTC
TRBJ1-4	TRBD1	TRBV28	.	CASRGTDATNEKLFF	TGTGCCAGCAGGGGGACAGATGCAACTAATGAAAAACTGTTTTTT
TRBJ1-2	.	TRBV23-1	once	CASSQETGVYGYTF	TGCGCCAGCAGTCAAGAGACAGGAGTCTATGGCTACACCTTC
TRBJ2-7	.	TRBV6-5	.	CASSLLKDSPYEQYF	TGTGCCAGCAGCCTACTAAAGGACAGTCCCTACGAGCAGTACTTC